These 29 T cell receptor beta chains were sequenced from one sample in a study of blood T cell repertoires in COVID-19. Sequencing was performed with immunoSEQ multiplex PCR; in TCRdb, only in-frame clones are kept and a portion is missing. The sample lists 90,000 to 110,000 clones; roughly 85% were seen once. Sequencing was carried out using peripheral blood. These receptors were collected from a man in his fifties or sixties with acute or convalescent COVID-19.

This rearrangement joins TRBV10-1 to TRBJ2-3; a weak D match, TRBD1 (6 bases). This CDR3 region has 17 residues. Germline loops: CDR1 WNHNN, CDR2 SYGVQD (reference sequence). The ends were cut back, 0 bases at V and 3 bases at J, with 16 bases in the middle. This CDR3 reads CASSESYQGPRTDTQYF. The CDR3 DNA is TGCGCCAGCAGTGAGTCTTACCAGGGGCCCCGGACAGATACGCAGTATTTT.

This chain connects TRBV30 to TRBJ2-5, with TRBD1 matching over 7 bases. The germline gives CDR1 GTSNPN, CDR2 SVGIG (reference sequence). The CDR3 extends over 14 amino acids. V was clipped by 3 bases and J by 5 bases; unmatched bases: 9. CDR3 bases: TGTGCCTGGAGACAGGGGCCTGCGCCCGAGACCCAGTACTTC. Translated: CAWRQGPAPETQYF.

The chain uses TRBV11-2 and TRBJ2-2; maybe TRBD1 (5 bases). Trimming pared 4 bases from V and 5 bases from J, leaving 20 bases between. Germline V gene data show CDR1 as SGHAT and CDR2 as FQNNGV. The CDR3 contains 17 residues. The CDR3 loop is CASSSQLGFRVTGELFF. In DNA form, the CDR3 reads TGTGCCAGCAGCTCACAATTAGGGTTCAGGGTTACCGGGGAGCTGTTTTTT.

The chain uses TRBV3-1 (or the pseudogene TRBV3-2) and TRBJ2-2; a weak D match, TRBD2 (6 bases). CDR1 and CDR2 (germline): LGHDT, YNNKEL (reference sequence). Trimming cost V 4 bases and J 10 bases, with 7 bases left between them. CDR3 length: 11 residues. The CDR3 loop is CASSRGEELFF. The CDR3 coding sequence is TGTGCCAGCAGCCGGGGGGAGGAGCTGTTTTTT.

This clone is a singleton in its sample. The chain recombines TRBV18 with TRBJ2-3; 7 nucleotides agree with TRBD2. The V segment lost 0 bases and the J segment 1 base; nucleotides outside the gene matches: 4. This CDR3 spans 16 amino acids. Germline V gives CDR1 KGHSH, CDR2 LQKENI. In DNA form, the CDR3 reads TGTGCCAGCTCACCACCTGTGGGAGGGGGCACAGATACGCAGTATTTT. Amino acids: CASSPPVGGGTDTQYF.

CDR3 protein: CSATENTEAFF. The CDR3 DNA sequence: TGCAGTGCCACAGAGAACACTGAAGCTTTCTTT. The chain recombines TRBV20-1 with TRBJ1-1; D gene unclear. Trimming took off 6 bases at V and 1 base at J, with 6 bases between the two ends. The V gene's germline CDR1 is DFQATT and CDR2 SNEGSKA (reference sequence). CDR3 length: 11 residues.

The chain carries TRBV27 and TRBJ2-7, with D perhaps matching TRBD2 (7 bases). Germline assignment: CDR1 MNHEY and CDR2 SMNVEV (reference sequence). V lost 8 bases and J 6 bases, leaving 20 bases between the germline ends. This CDR3 is built from 14 residues. The CDR3 nucleotides read TGTGCCAGCGGTAGCACAGGGAGGGGATTCGAGCAGTACTTC. It yields the protein CASGSTGRGFEQYF.

This clone was counted only a few times. The chain combines TRBV11-2 with TRBJ1-1; D is ambiguous. The length of the CDR3 is 13 residues. CDR1 and CDR2 from the germline V gene are SGHAT and FQNNGV. The V gene lost 2 bases and the J gene lost 7 bases, with 11 bases spanning the gap. The CDR3 sequence is CASSLSRPGEAFF. CDR3 in DNA: TGTGCCAGCAGCTTAAGCCGACCGGGTGAAGCTTTCTTT. Filled out from reference TRBV11-2 and TRBJ1-1, the complete variable domain reads EAGVAQSPRYKIIEKRQSVAFWCNPISGHATLYWYQQILGQGPKLLIQFQNNGVVDDSQLPKDRFSAERLKGVDSTLKIQPAKLEDSAVYLCASSLSRPGEAFFGQGTRLTVV.

The DNA of the CDR3 is TGTGCCAGCAGCTTCGACAGACGCTCTGGAAACACCATATATTTT. It specifies CASSFDRRSGNTIYF. The chain couples TRBV7-9 to TRBJ1-3; D might be TRBD1 (5 bases). V was clipped by 3 bases and J by 0 bases, with 9 bases between them. The CDR3 sequence is 15 residues long. CDR1 and CDR2 from the germline V gene are SEHNR and FQNEAQ (reference sequence).

With respect to this clone: The junction departs from the called germline gene at one end, perhaps through a read error. The genes are TRBV20-1 and TRBJ1-2; D is undetermined. CDR3 length equals 11 residues. Germline V gives CDR1 DFQATT, CDR2 SNEGSKA (reference sequence). The CDR3 here is CSARRTAEVGF. For the CDR3, the DNA is TGCAGTGCTAGGAGAACGGCGGAGGTTGGCTTC.

The genes are TRBV18 and TRBJ1-3; no firm D call. The V and J ends lost 0 bases and 4 bases respectively, with 7 bases between them. Germline loops: CDR1 KGHSH, CDR2 LQKENI. The CDR3 runs 14 residues. The CDR3 DNA follows: TGTGCCAGCTCACCACCAACATCCGGAAACACCATATATTTT. Its protein product is CASSPPTSGNTIYF.

The CDR3 region is CASSRLGQSLLTDTQYF. The CDR3 DNA sequence: TGTGCCAGCAGTAGACTCGGACAGTCCCTCCTCACAGATACGCAGTATTTT. The chain joins TRBV27 to TRBJ2-3; D is possibly TRBD1 (6 bases). The germline V gene has CDR1 MNHEY and CDR2 SMNVEV (reference sequence). This CDR3 comprises 17 residues. V dropped 5 bases and J dropped 2 bases, with 20 bases sitting between them.

J is TRBJ2-3 and V is TRBV4-1; 10 positions agree with TRBD1. CDR1 is MGHRA, CDR2 YSYEKL, per germline. This CDR3 is 20 amino acids long. V gave up 4 bases and J gave up 1 base; unmatched junction bases: 17. The CDR3 region is CASSPTPGQGLSIRTDTQYF. The CDR3 DNA is TGCGCCAGCAGCCCCACCCCGGGACAGGGGTTATCTATCCGCACAGATACGCAGTATTTT.

The CDR3 here is CASSPLGGEQETQYF. The CDR3 DNA reads TGTGCCAGCAGCCCTCTGGGGGGGGAACAAGAGACCCAGTACTTC. The V gene is TRBV9, the J gene TRBJ2-5; 7 nucleotides match TRBD2. Germline CDR1 SGDLS, CDR2 YYNGEE. The ends lost 4 bases at V and 2 bases at J; junction bases unmatched: 8. CDR3 length: 15 residues.

The chain links TRBV6-6 to TRBJ2-2, with TRBD2 matching over 12 bases. Germline CDR1 MNHNY, CDR2 SVGAGI (reference sequence). There are 21 residues in the CDR3. Trimming removed 6 bases from V and 3 bases from J; junction bases left unmatched: 20. Written as DNA, the CDR3 is TGTGCCAGCAGCGCCCTACTAGCGGGGGGTTCCTACATTCGCTACACCGGGGAGCTGTTTTTT. Its translation: CASSALLAGGSYIRYTGELFF.

The gene calls are TRBV19 and TRBJ2-7; D gene uncertain. With 5 bases removed from V and 0 bases from J, the gap between germline ends came to 14 bases. Germline CDR1 reads LNHDA; CDR2 reads SQIVND (reference sequence). The CDR3 spans 15 residues. DNA for the CDR3: TGTGCCAGTAGTCCTCCGGGTAGGAGCTCCTACGAGCAGTACTTC. Its protein product is CASSPPGRSSYEQYF.

The chain has TRBV6-2 or TRBV6-3 and TRBJ1-5; tentatively, D is TRBD1 (6 bases). The CDR3 contains 17 residues. Germline loops: CDR1 MNHEY, CDR2 SVGEGT. Between the trimmed V and J ends, which lost 6 bases and 3 bases, there was a span of 21 bases. This CDR3 reads CASSTGAGALLNQPQHF. The CDR3 DNA follows: TGTGCCAGCAGCACCGGGGCAGGGGCCTTACTCAATCAGCCCCAGCATTTT.

About this clone: One end of the junction fails to match germline, which may point to a read error. The chain couples TRBV7-2 to TRBJ2-7; TRBD2 aligns across 9 bases. Germline CDR1 and CDR2: SGHTA and FQGNSA. The CDR3 is 16 amino acids. This CDR3 is CVSSLGPGLAGYEQYF. Here the CDR3 DNA reads TGTGTCAGCAGCTTAGGCCCCGGGCTAGCGGGGTACGAGCAGTACTTC.

The rearrangement links TRBV18 to TRBJ1-5; possible D gene TRBD1, 6 bases. Germline CDR1 KGHSH, CDR2 LQKENI. V was trimmed by 2 bases and J by 4 bases, leaving 15 bases between them. This CDR3 spans 16 amino acids. CDR3 region: CASSPGLSGANQPQHF. CDR3 DNA sequence: TGTGCCAGCTCACCAGGACTCTCAGGGGCTAATCAGCCCCAGCATTTT.

The CDR3 here is CASSPGQGTNEKLFF. The CDR3 DNA follows: TGTGCCAGCAGCCCGGGACAGGGAACTAATGAAAAACTGTTTTTT. The V call is TRBV5-8, the J call TRBJ1-4; 9 nucleotides align to TRBD1. Germline CDR1 and CDR2: SGHTS and YDEGEE. J lost 1 base, V lost 4 bases, and 2 bases had no gene match. This CDR3 has 15 amino acids.

This chain uses TRBV12-2 with TRBJ2-1; the DNA was not compared with TRBD2, the D call given in the table. TRBV12-2 is termed a pseudogene. The CDR3 is made up of 18 amino acids. As DNA, the CDR3 is TGTGCAAGTCGCTTAGCGCAGGCTAGCGGGAGCTCCTACAATGAGCAGTTCTTC. Residues: CASRLAQASGSSYNEQFF.

The chain employs TRBV5-4 and TRBJ1-2; D call uncertain. The CDR3 totals 13 residues. Germline assignment: CDR1 SGHNT and CDR2 YYREEE (reference sequence). V lost 0 bases, J lost 8 bases, and 11 bases lay in between. The CDR3 DNA sequence: TGTGCCAGCAGCTTGGCCTTGAGAGGAGGCTACACCTTC. This gives the protein CASSLALRGGYTF.

The chain couples TRBV6-1 to TRBJ1-1, with 8 bases identical to TRBD1. Trimming took 1 base from V and 11 from J; bases not matched to a gene: 6. The CDR3 has 13 amino acids. Germline assignment: CDR1 MNHNS and CDR2 SASEGT. In DNA form, the CDR3 reads TGTGCCAGCAGTGAAGGGACAGGGAGTCGGGCTTTCTTT. Amino acid sequence: CASSEGTGSRAFF.

CDR3 sequence: CATSGGGEYFEQFF. The CDR3 DNA reads as TGTGCCACCAGTGGGGGCGGGGAATATTTTGAGCAGTTCTTC. This chain connects TRBV24-1 to TRBJ2-1, with a weak D call TRBD2 (6 bases). From germline, CDR1 is KGHDR and CDR2 SFDVKD. Between the trimmed V and J ends, which lost 5 bases and 9 bases, there was a span of 16 bases. The CDR3 loop spans 14 amino acids.

V usage is TRBV6-6 and J usage is TRBJ2-5; tentative D call: TRBD2 (7 bases). CDR1 is MNHNY, CDR2 SVGAGI, per germline (reference sequence). This CDR3 has 17 amino acids. Trimming took off 5 bases at V and 2 bases at J, with 21 bases between the two ends. The CDR3 coding sequence is TGTGCCAGCAGTCCCATGGGGACTATGAGGGGGCAAGAGACCCAGTACTTC. This sequence encodes CASSPMGTMRGQETQYF.

The chain links TRBV28 to TRBJ1-5; D remains unclear. Per the germline V gene, CDR1 is MDHEN and CDR2 is SYDVKM. V was shortened by 8 bases and J by 3 bases, with 11 bases between the two germline ends. The CDR3 is 13 residues long. This CDR3 is CASYTQNNQPQHF. The DNA for the CDR3 is TGTGCCAGCTATACACAGAACAATCAGCCCCAGCATTTT. The entire variable domain, with the rest obtained from reference TRBV28 and TRBJ1-5, is as follows: DVKVTQSSRYLVKRTGEKVFLECVQDMDHENMFWYRQDPGLGLRLIYFSYDVKMKEKGDIPEGYSVSREKKERFSLILESASTNQTSMYLCASYTQNNQPQHFGDGTRLSIL.

A note on this clone: Germline is not matched at one junction end, which may reflect a read error. This chain links TRBV11-3 with TRBJ2-7; TRBD1 matches 8 bases. The CDR3 extends over 16 amino acids. The germline CDR1 and CDR2 sequences are SGHNT and YENEEA. The CDR3: CASSVDWTGSSYEQYF. CDR3 DNA: TGTGCCAGCAGCGTAGACTGGACAGGGAGCTCCTACGAGCAGTACTTC.

This clone was detected only once. The V and J genes are TRBV9 and TRBJ2-1; 8 bases are a match to TRBD2. Trimming at V came to 3 bases and at J to 12 bases, leaving 5 bases not matched to a gene. This CDR3 has 12 residues. CDR1 is SGDLS and CDR2 is YYNGEE in the germline V gene. This CDR3 reads CASSAQRGGQFF. The CDR3, as DNA: TGTGCCAGCAGCGCCCAACGGGGGGGGCAGTTCTTC.

This chain joins TRBV5-1 and TRBJ2-1; 9 nucleotides line up with TRBD1. The CDR3 extends over 16 amino acids. Losses at the gene ends were 4 bases for V and 2 bases for J; bases not matched to a gene: 7. The germline V gene encodes CDR1 SGHRS and CDR2 YFSETQ. The CDR3 nucleotides read TGCGCCAGCAGCGTCGCGGGACAGGGCCCCTACAATGAGCAGTTCTTC. Translation gives CASSVAGQGPYNEQFF.